The rows below give T cell receptor beta chains drawn from one sample of a study of identical twins' blood T cells. MiXCR, applied by TCRdb to the 5' RACE reads, yields one record per CDR3 protein. The table includes hundreds of thousands of distinct CDR3 sequences, 28% detected once. The sequencing sample was made of PBMCs. These TCRs come from a woman aged 18-55 years in good health. CDR3s include the opening cysteine and the closing phenylalanine or tryptophan. Each record gives: V gene, D gene, clone size, J gene, CDR3 protein, CDR3 DNA. A D gene is named only where the DNA matches it firmly. For some rows the clone size is stated as once, few or many, or as a class when expanded; others skip it.

>TRBV6-2/TRBV6-3|-|-|TRBJ1-1
CASSVQTRNTEAFF
TGTGCCAGCAGCGTCCAGACCAGGAACACTGAGGCTTTCTTT
>TRBV20-1|-|-|TRBJ2-7
CSARAWGRLSYEQYF
TGCAGTGCTAGGGCATGGGGACGCCTGTCCTACGAGCAGTACTTC
>TRBV10-3|-|few|TRBJ1-1
CATTEGEHTEAFF
TGTGCCACCACAGAGGGGGAGCACACTGAAGCTTTCTTT
>TRBV29-1|TRBD1|few|TRBJ2-2
CSGSPGTGGAGELFF
TGCAGCGGATCTCCCGGGACAGGGGGCGCCGGGGAGCTGTTTTTT
>TRBV20-1|-|-|TRBJ1-4
CSARAPGSATNEKLFF
TGCAGTGCTAGAGCCCCGGGGAGTGCAACTAATGAAAAACTGTTTTTT
>TRBV10-2|TRBD1|-|TRBJ1-1
CASRGRTGDPEAFF
TGCGCCAGCAGGGGCCGGACAGGGGATCCTGAAGCTTTCTTT
>TRBV4-3|-|few|TRBJ2-3
CASSQGTSTDTQYF
TGCGCCAGCAGCCAAGGAACTAGCACAGATACGCAGTATTTT
>TRBV28|-|few|TRBJ1-1
CASSLSVGRSMNTEALF
TGTGCCAGCAGTTTATCGGTTGGGCGCTCGATGAACACTGAAGCTCTCTTT
>TRBV5-1|TRBD1|-|TRBJ1-1
CASSVGDRSGGTEAFF
TGCGCCAGCAGCGTGGGGGACAGATCCGGTGGTACTGAAGCTTTCTTT
>TRBV13|TRBD1|few|TRBJ1-1
CASTVGTAGRLNTEAFF
TGTGCCAGCACCGTCGGGACAGCCGGGAGGTTGAACACTGAAGCTTTCTTT
>TRBV20-1|-|-|TRBJ2-2
CSACLPGVNTGELFF
TGCAGTGCTTGTCTTCCGGGGGTCAACACCGGGGAGCTGTTTTTT
>TRBV20-1|-|many|TRBJ2-1
CSAPLSVSSYNEQFF
TGCAGTGCTCCCCTGTCGGTTAGCTCCTACAATGAGCAGTTCTTC
>TRBV29-1|TRBD1|many|TRBJ2-2
CSARTGDNGELFF
TGCAGCGCCAGGACAGGGGATAATGGGGAGCTGTTTTTT
>TRBV7-9|-|-|TRBJ1-2
CASSRAQNYGYTF
TGTGCCAGCAGTCGGGCGCAGAACTATGGCTACACCTTC
>TRBV2|-|-|TRBJ1-1
CASTFGSHTEAFF
TGTGCCAGTACATTTGGGAGCCACACTGAAGCTTTCTTT
>TRBV9|-|-|TRBJ1-6
CAGSAGRNNSPLHF
TGTGCCGGCAGCGCGGGACGGAACAATTCACCCCTCCACTTT
>TRBV28|-|many|TRBJ1-1
CATKSPGATEAFF
TGTGCCACAAAATCCCCGGGGGCCACTGAAGCTTTCTTT
>TRBV2|-|-|TRBJ1-4
CASSVGGGSPEKLFF
TGTGCCAGCAGTGTTGGAGGGGGTAGTCCTGAAAAACTGTTTTTT
>TRBV6-6|TRBD1|-|TRBJ1-5
CASRKKTGVTDQPQHF
TGTGCCAGCAGAAAGAAAACAGGGGTGACCGATCAGCCCCAGCATTTT
>TRBV12-3/TRBV12-4|-|few|TRBJ2-1
CASSPIEGFGNEQFF
TGTGCCAGCAGTCCCATCGAGGGGTTCGGCAATGAGCAGTTCTTC
>TRBV5-1|-|few|TRBJ1-1
CASSAAWDTEAFF
TGCGCCAGCAGCGCGGCGTGGGACACTGAAGCTTTCTTT
>TRBV7-8|-|-|TRBJ1-5
CASSLDTGSFNQPQHF
TGTGCCAGCAGCTTAGACACAGGGAGCTTTAATCAGCCCCAGCATTTT
>TRBV27|TRBD2|few|TRBJ2-1
CASSFGLAGNEQFF
TGTGCCAGCAGTTTTGGACTAGCTGGCAATGAGCAGTTCTTC
>TRBV6-2/TRBV6-3|TRBD1|few|TRBJ1-6
CASSSTGQGPDSPLHF
TGTGCCAGCAGTTCCACGGGACAGGGGCCCGACTCACCCCTCCACTTT
>TRBV7-3|TRBD2|few|TRBJ2-3
CASSLGTSGFTDTQYF
TGTGCCAGCAGCTTAGGGACTAGCGGGTTCACAGATACGCAGTATTTT
>TRBV20-1|-|-|TRBJ2-1
CRARVSGFYNEQFF
TGCAGGGCTAGAGTGTCAGGGTTCTACAATGAGCAGTTCTTC
>TRBV18|-|-|TRBJ1-1
CASSPLVGVEAFF
TGTGCCAGCTCACCACTGGTAGGGGTTGAAGCTTTCTTT
>TRBV3-1|-|once|TRBJ2-1
CASSQDIPQYNEQFF
TGTGCCAGCAGCCAAGATATCCCACAGTACAATGAGCAGTTCTTC
>TRBV29-1|-|many|TRBJ1-5
CSVGWGSNQPQHF
TGCAGCGTTGGGTGGGGTAGCAATCAGCCCCAGCATTTT
>TRBV19|TRBD1|-|TRBJ1-2
CSSGTGVNYGYTF
TGTTCCAGTGGGACAGGGGTTAACTATGGCTACACCTTC
>TRBV7-9|TRBD1|-|TRBJ1-3
CASSFFGRGGNTIYF
TGTGCCAGCAGCTTTTTCGGCAGGGGGGGAAACACCATATATTTT
>TRBV19|-|few|TRBJ2-7
CASMGLFHPYEQYF
TGTGCCAGTATGGGTCTGTTCCATCCCTACGAGCAGTACTTC
>TRBV19|-|few|TRBJ1-5
CASNAGIGQPQHF
TGTGCCAGTAACGCGGGCATAGGGCAGCCCCAGCATTTT
>TRBV7-9|-|few|TRBJ2-7
CASSPYGTRFVYEQYF
TGTGCCAGCAGCCCTTACGGGACGAGGTTCGTCTACGAGCAGTACTTC
>TRBV5-6|-|-|TRBJ1-1
CASSYKTGLREAFF
TGTGCCAGCAGCTATAAAACAGGGTTAAGGGAAGCTTTCTTT
>TRBV2|TRBD1|-|TRBJ2-7
CASILTGAYEQYF
TGTGCCAGCATCCTCACAGGGGCCTACGAGCAGTACTTC
>TRBV20-1|-|many|TRBJ1-3
CSAPWTAGNTIYF
TGCAGTGCCCCCTGGACAGCAGGAAACACCATATATTTT
>TRBV4-2|TRBD1|-|TRBJ2-1
CASSQDRASHNEQFF
TGTGCCAGCAGCCAGGACAGGGCGTCCCACAATGAGCAGTTCTTC
>TRBV21-1|-|-|TRBJ1-1
CASSKGAGNTEAFF
TGTGCCAGCAGCAAAGGAGCTGGGAACACTGAAGCTTTCTTT
>TRBV10-3|-|-|TRBJ1-1
CAIRGTPNTEAFF
TGTGCCATCAGAGGGACACCGAACACTGAAGCTTTCTTT
>TRBV19|-|many|TRBJ1-6
CASSRGNDSPLHF
TGTGCCAGTAGTCGGGGAAACGATTCACCCCTCCACTTT
>TRBV15|-|few|TRBJ1-5
CATSKPAGTYNQPQHF
TGTGCCACCAGCAAACCTGCCGGGACATACAATCAGCCCCAGCATTTT
>TRBV5-1|-|-|TRBJ2-3
CASSRGLGSTQYF
TGCGCCAGCAGCCGGGGCCTTGGGAGTACGCAGTATTTT
>TRBV18|-|-|TRBJ1-1
CASSPGVMGNTEAFF
TGTGCCAGCTCACCAGGCGTAATGGGGAACACTGAAGCTTTCTTT